This entry concerns a single T cell receptor beta chain. Its antigen is still unknown. CDR1 and CDR2 (germline): MNHEY, SMNVEV (reference sequence). V shed 6 bases and J 2 bases; nucleotides not matched to a gene: 9. The CDR3 covers 18 residues. The authors distributed each subset's genomic DNA evenly over several immunoSEQ plates. Produced via immunoSEQ multiplex PCR; TCRdb's table is partial and in-frame only. This sample has over 2 million clones, with about 95% found just once. The data stem from a study of shared clonotypes between healthy human individuals. Findings of the study overall: Of the naive CD4 clonotypes, about 5% were shared across four donors.

CD45RO-negative CD8 cells positively selected for CCR7 made up the naive population, which excluded terminally differentiated effector memory CD45RA+ cells. Sequenced material: naive CD8+ T cells sorted from blood. The chain is built from TRBV27 and TRBJ2-2; 13 nucleotides align to TRBD2. The sequence came from a man aged 18-30 years in good health. CDR3 sequence: CASSSKLAGGANTGELFF. The CDR3 bases are TGTGCCAGCAGCTCAAAACTAGCGGGAGGGGCTAACACCGGGGAGCTGTTTTTT.